This T cell receptor beta chain was found in a study of cytomegalovirus exposure and HLA in healthy donors. Study findings and constraints: In vitro checks showed that three CMV-associated chains really do target CMV antigens. Information on immune exposure was restricted to one variable (CMV serostatus).

Germline CDR1 is GTSNPN and CDR2 is SVGIG (reference sequence). This CDR3 is built from 16 residues. Trimming removed 0 bases from V and 2 bases from J, with 16 bases in between. The PCR had 60 Vbeta and 13 Jbeta primers. Profiled with immunoSEQ multiplex PCR; TCRdb holds only in-frame clones, not every one. The sample lists some 120,000 clones; 75% to 85% were seen once. About this clone itself: Its antigen is not identified.

The sequenced material came from PBMCs. This sequence joins TRBV30 and TRBJ1-1; no clear D. This TCR was sampled from a male donor in good health and CMV-seronegative. The CDR3 here is CAWSVLIASGNTEAFF. In nucleotides, the CDR3 is TGTGCCTGGAGTGTACTTATCGCCAGCGGAAACACTGAAGCTTTCTTT.